The entry below gives a single T cell receptor beta chain sequence along with its context. V was pared by 2 bases and J by 4 bases, with 7 bases of the junction left unmatched. The length of the CDR3 is 16 residues. Germline CDR1 SGHAT, CDR2 FQNNGV. The data were taken from a study of blood T cell repertoires in COVID-19. TCRdb's table, derived via immunoSEQ multiplex PCR, lists solely in-frame clones and lacks some. The sample includes 150,000 or so clones, roughly four fifths of them seen just once. Sequencing was done on a sample of PBMCs or T cells enriched from blood (not recorded which). The rearrangement joins TRBV11-2 to TRBJ2-2; 7 nucleotides line up with TRBD1. The source is a man between 45 and 60 years old who had recovered from COVID-19. The CDR3 reads CASSLNPTGATGELFF. In DNA form, the CDR3 reads TGTGCCAGCAGCTTAAACCCCACAGGGGCCACCGGGGAGCTGTTTTTT.